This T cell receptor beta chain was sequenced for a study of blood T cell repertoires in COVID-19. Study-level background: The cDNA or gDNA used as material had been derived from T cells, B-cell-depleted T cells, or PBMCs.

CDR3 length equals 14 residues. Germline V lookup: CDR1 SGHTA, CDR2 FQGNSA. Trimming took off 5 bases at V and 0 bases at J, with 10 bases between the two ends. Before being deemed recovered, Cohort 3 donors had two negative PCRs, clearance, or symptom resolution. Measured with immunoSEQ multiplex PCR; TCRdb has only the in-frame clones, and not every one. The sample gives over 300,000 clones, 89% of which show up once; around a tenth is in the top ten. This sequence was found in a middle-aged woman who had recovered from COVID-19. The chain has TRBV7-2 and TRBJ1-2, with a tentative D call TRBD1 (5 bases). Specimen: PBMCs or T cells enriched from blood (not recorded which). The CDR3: CASSPTGTNYGYTF. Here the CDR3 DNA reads TGTGCCAGCAGCCCCACAGGCACTAACTATGGCTACACCTTC.